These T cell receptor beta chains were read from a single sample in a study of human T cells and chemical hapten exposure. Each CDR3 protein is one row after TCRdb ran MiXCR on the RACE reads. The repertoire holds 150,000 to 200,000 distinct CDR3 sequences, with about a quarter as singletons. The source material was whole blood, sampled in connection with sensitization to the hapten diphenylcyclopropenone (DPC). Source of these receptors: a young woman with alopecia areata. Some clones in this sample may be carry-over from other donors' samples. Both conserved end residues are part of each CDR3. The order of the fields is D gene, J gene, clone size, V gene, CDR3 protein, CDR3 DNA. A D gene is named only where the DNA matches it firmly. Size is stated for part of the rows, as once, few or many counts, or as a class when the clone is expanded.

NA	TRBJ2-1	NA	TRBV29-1	CSGIGGYRHEQFF	TGCAGCGGAATTGGGGGCTACAGGCATGAGCAGTTCTTC
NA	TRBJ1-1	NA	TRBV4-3	CASSQDRGQGTEAFF	TGCGCCAGCAGCCAAGATAGAGGACAAGGGACTGAAGCTTTCTTT
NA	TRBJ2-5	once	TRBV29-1	CSVADIQETQYF	TGCAGCGTTGCGGACATTCAAGAGACCCAGTACTTC
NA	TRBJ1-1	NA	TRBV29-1	CSVKGTEAFF	TGCAGCGTCAAAGGCACTGAAGCTTTCTTT
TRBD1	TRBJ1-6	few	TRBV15	CATSRGTGDNSPLHF	TGTGCCACCAGCAGAGGGACAGGGGACAATTCACCCCTCCACTTT
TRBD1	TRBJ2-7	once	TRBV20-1	CSANQQGPPYEQYF	TGCAGTGCTAATCAACAGGGGCCCCCCTACGAGCAGTACTTC
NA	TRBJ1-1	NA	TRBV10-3	CAISSQEIRNTEAFF	TGTGCCATCAGTTCACAGGAAATTAGGAACACTGAAGCTTTCTTT
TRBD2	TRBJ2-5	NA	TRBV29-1	CSVEALAGGQTQYF	TGCAGCGTTGAAGCACTAGCGGGAGGACAGACCCAGTACTTC
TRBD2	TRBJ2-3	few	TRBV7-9	CASSPPAGGPDTQYF	TGTGCCAGCAGCCCCCCCGCGGGGGGGCCAGATACGCAGTATTTT
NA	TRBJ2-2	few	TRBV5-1	CASSLRYTGELFF	TGCGCCAGCAGCTTGAGGTATACCGGGGAGCTGTTTTTT
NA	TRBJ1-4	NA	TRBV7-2	CASSLAGGPANEKLFF	TGTGCCAGCAGCTTAGCCGGGGGGCCGGCTAATGAAAAACTGTTTTTT
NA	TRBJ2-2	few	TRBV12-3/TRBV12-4	CASGEVQGKGQNTGELFF	TGTGCCAGCGGGGAGGTACAGGGGAAAGGACAGAACACCGGGGAGCTGTTTTTT
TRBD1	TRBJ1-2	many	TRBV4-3	CASSAGGNGYTF	TGCGCCAGCTCTGCAGGGGGAAATGGCTACACCTTC
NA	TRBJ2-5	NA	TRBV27	CARNGVEETQYF	TGTGCCCGCAACGGGGTGGAAGAGACCCAGTACTTC
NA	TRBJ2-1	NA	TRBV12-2	CASRLPTRADSSYNEQFF	TGTGCAAGTCGCTTACCCACTAGGGCGGATAGCTCCTACAATGAGCAGTTCTTC
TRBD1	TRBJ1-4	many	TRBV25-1	CASSAPGQEPPTNEKLFF	TGTGCCAGCAGTGCACCGGGACAGGAGCCCCCAACTAATGAAAAACTGTTTTTT
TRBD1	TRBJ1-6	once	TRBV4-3	CASSPDRGVSPLHF	TGCGCCAGCAGCCCAGACAGGGGGGTTTCACCCCTCCACTTT
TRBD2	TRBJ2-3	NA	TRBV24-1	CATSDELAGGTDTQYF	TGTGCCACCAGTGATGAACTAGCGGGGGGCACAGATACGCAGTATTTT
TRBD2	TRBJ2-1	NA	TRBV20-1	CSATGTSGGSYNEQFF	TGCAGTGCTACCGGGACTAGCGGGGGCTCCTACAATGAGCAGTTCTTC
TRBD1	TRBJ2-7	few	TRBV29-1	CSVDLTGYSYEQYF	TGCAGCGTTGATCTGACAGGGTACTCCTACGAGCAGTACTTC
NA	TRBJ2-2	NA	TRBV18	CASSPQGTNTGELFF	TGTGCCAGCTCACCACAGGGAACGAACACCGGGGAGCTGTTTTTT
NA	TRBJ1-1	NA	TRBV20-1	CSATGPSYTEAFF	TGCAGTGCTACCGGACCGAGCTACACTGAAGCTTTCTTT
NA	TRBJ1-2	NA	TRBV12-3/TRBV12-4	CASREIGTPEGYTF	TGTGCCAGCAGGGAAATTGGGACACCAGAGGGCTACACCTTC
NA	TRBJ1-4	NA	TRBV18	CASSTRETPEGKLFF	TGTGCCAGCTCGACGCGAGAGACCCCGGAAGGAAAACTGTTTTTT
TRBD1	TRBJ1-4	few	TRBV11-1	CASSSTTGDREKLFF	TGTGCCAGCAGCTCAACAACAGGGGATCGCGAAAAACTGTTTTTT
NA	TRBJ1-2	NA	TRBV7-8	CASSPKRNGYTF	TGTGCCAGCAGCCCTAAAAGGAACGGCTACACCTTC